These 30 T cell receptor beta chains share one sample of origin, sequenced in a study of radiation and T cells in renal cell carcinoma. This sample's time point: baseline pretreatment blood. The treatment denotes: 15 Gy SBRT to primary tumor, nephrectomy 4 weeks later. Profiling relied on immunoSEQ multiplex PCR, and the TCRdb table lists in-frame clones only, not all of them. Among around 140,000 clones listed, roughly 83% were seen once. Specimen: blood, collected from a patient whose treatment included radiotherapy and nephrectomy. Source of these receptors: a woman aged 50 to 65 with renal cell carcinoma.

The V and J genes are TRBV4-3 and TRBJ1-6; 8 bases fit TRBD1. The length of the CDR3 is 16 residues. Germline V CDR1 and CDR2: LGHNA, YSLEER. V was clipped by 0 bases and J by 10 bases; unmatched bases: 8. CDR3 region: CASSQDAAGGGSPLHF. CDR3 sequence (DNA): TGCGCCAGCAGCCAAGATGCGGCAGGGGGCGGATCACCCCTCCACTTT.

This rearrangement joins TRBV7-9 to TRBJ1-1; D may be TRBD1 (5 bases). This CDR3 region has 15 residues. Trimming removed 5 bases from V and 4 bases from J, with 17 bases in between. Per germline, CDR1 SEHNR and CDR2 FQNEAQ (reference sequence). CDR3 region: CASSGEGRRGTEAFF. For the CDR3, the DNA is TGTGCCAGCAGCGGAGAAGGTAGAAGGGGCACTGAAGCTTTCTTT.

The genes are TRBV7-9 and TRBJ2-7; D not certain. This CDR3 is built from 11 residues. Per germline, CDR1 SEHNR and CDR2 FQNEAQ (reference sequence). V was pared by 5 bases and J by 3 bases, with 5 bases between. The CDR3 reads CASSPFYEQYF. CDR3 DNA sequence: TGTGCCAGCAGCCCATTCTACGAGCAGTACTTC. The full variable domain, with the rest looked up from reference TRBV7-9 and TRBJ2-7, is DTGVSQNPRHKITKRGQNVTFRCDPISEHNRLYWYRQTLGQGPEFLTYFQNEAQLEKSRLLSDRFSAERPKGSFSTLEIQRTEQGDSAMYLCASSPFYEQYFGPGTRLTVT.

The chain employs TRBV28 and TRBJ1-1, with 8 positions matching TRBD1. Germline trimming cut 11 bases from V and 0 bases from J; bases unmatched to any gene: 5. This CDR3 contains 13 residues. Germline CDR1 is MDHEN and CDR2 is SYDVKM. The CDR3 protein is CAGRTGMNTEAFF. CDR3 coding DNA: TGTGCCGGACGGACAGGGATGAACACTGAAGCTTTCTTT. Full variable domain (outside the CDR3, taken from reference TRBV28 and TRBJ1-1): DVKVTQSSRYLVKRTGEKVFLECVQDMDHENMFWYRQDPGLGLRLIYFSYDVKMKEKGDIPEGYSVSREKKERFSLILESASTNQTSMYLCAGRTGMNTEAFFGQGTRLTVV.

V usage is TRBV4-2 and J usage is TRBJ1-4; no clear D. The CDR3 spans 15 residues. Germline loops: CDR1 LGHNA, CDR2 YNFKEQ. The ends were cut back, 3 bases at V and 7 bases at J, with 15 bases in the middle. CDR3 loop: CASSQRAALREKLFF. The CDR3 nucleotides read TGTGCCAGCAGCCAGCGGGCGGCCCTTCGTGAAAAACTGTTTTTT.

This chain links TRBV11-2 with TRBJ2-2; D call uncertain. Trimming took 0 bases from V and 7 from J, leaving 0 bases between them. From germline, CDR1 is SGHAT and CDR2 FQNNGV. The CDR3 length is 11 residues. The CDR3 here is CASSLDGELFF. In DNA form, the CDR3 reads TGTGCCAGCAGCTTAGACGGGGAGCTGTTTTTT.

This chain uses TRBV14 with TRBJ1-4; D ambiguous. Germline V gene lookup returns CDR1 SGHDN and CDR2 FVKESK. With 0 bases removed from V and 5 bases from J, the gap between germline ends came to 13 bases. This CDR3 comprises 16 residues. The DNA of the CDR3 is TGTGCCAGCAGCCAAGACGTCGGGGTTACAAATGAAAAACTGTTTTTT. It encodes CASSQDVGVTNEKLFF.

The CDR3 region is CASILLGADTQYF. The CDR3 coding sequence is TGTGCCAGCATCTTGTTGGGCGCAGATACGCAGTATTTT. The rearrangement links TRBV7-9 to TRBJ2-3; the D is unclear. There are 13 residues in the CDR3. V was cut by 7 bases and J by 4 bases, with 12 bases left in between. Germline V gene sequence: CDR1 SEHNR, CDR2 FQNEAQ (reference sequence).

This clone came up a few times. CDR3 nucleotide sequence: TGTGCCTGGAGCCCCGGCCCCCTAAACACTGAAGCTTTCTTT. Protein: CAWSPGPLNTEAFF. The V gene is TRBV30, the J gene TRBJ1-1; D not resolved. CDR3 length equals 14 residues. Looked up from germline, CDR1 is GTSNPN and CDR2 is SVGIG (reference sequence). The V gene lost 3 bases and the J gene lost 2 bases, with 13 bases spanning the gap.

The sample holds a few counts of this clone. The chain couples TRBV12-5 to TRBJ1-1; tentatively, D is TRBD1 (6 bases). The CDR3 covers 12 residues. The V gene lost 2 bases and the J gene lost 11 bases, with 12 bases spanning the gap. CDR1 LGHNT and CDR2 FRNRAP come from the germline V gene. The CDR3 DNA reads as TGTGCTAGTGGTTTGTTCCCAGGGGTGGCTTTCTTT. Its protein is CASGLFPGVAFF.

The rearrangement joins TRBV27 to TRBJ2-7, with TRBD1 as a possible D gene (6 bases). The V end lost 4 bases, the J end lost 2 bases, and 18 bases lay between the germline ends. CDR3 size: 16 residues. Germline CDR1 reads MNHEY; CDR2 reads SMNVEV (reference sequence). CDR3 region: CASSSDRTVLTYEQYF. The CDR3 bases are TGTGCCAGCAGTTCAGACAGGACAGTACTAACCTACGAGCAGTACTTC.

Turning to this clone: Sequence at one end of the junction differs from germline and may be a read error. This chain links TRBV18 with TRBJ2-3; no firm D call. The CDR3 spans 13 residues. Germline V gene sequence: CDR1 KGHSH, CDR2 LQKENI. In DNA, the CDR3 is TGTGCCAGCTCATCTTCAAGCAGAGATACGCAGTATTTT. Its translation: CASSSSSRDTQYF.

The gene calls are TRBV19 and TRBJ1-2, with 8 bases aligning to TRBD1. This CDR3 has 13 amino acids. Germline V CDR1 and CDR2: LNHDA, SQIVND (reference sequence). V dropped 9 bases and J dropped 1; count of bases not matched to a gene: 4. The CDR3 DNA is TGTGCCAGCCTGGACAGGGATAACTATGGCTACACCTTC. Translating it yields CASLDRDNYGYTF.

The CDR3 loop reads CAWSEGGAEDYGYTF. CDR3 coding DNA: TGTGCCTGGAGCGAGGGGGGGGCTGAGGACTATGGCTACACCTTC. The chain has TRBV30 and TRBJ1-2, with D possibly TRBD1 on 6 matching bases. The CDR3 extends over 15 amino acids. The germline V gene has CDR1 GTSNPN and CDR2 SVGIG (reference sequence). Trimming left V 3 bases short and J 3 bases short, with 17 bases between.

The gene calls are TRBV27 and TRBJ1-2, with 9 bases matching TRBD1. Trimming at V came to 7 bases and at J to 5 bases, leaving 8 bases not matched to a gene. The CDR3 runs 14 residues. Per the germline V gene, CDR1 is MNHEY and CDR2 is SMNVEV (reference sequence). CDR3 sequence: CASMTGQGLYGYTF. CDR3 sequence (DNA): TGTGCCAGCATGACGGGACAGGGATTGTATGGCTACACCTTC.

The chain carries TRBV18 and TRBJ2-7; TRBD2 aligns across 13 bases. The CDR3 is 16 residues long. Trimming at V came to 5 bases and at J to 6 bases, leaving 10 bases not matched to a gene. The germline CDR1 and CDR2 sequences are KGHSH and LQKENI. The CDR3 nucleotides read TGTGCCAGCTCATTCGTCACAGGACTAGCGGGAGCCGAGCAGTACTTC. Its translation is CASSFVTGLAGAEQYF.

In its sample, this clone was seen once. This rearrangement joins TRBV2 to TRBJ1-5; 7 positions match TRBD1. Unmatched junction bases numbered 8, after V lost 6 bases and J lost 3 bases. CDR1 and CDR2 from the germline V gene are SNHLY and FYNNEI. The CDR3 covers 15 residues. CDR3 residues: CASSQQGLDNQPQHF. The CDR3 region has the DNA TGTGCCAGCAGCCAACAGGGGCTGGACAATCAGCCCCAGCATTTT.

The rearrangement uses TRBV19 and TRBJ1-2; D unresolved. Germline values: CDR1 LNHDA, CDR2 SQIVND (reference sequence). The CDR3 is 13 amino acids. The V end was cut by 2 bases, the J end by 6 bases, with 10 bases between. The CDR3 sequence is CASSIRTGDGYTF. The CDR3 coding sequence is TGTGCCAGTAGTATAAGGACGGGAGATGGCTACACCTTC. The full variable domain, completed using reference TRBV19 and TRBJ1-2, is DGGITQSPKYLFRKEGQNVTLSCEQNLNHDAMYWYRQDPGQGLRLIYYSQIVNDFQKGDIAEGYSVSREKKESFPLTVTSAQKNPTAFYLCASSIRTGDGYTFGSGTRLTVV.

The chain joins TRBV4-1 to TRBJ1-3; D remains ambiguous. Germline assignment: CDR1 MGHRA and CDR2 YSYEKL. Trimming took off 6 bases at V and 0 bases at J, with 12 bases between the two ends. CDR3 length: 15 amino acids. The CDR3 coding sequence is TGCGCCAGCAGTTCTTATTACAGCTCTGGAAACACCATATATTTT. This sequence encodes CASSSYYSSGNTIYF.

Written as DNA, the CDR3 is TGTGCCAGCAGCTTGGTAGCAACTAATGAAAAACTGTTTTTT. As protein: CASSLVATNEKLFF. The V gene is TRBV5-6, the J gene TRBJ1-4; D is uncertain. The V end was cut by 0 bases, the J end by 0 bases, with 3 bases between. This CDR3 is built from 14 residues. Germline CDR1 is SGHDT and CDR2 is YYEEEE.

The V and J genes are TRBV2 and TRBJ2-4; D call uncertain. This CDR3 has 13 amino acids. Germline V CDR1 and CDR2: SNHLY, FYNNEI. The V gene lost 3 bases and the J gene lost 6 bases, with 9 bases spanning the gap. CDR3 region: CASSESPLNIQYF. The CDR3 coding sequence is TGTGCCAGCAGTGAGTCCCCGTTAAACATTCAGTACTTC.

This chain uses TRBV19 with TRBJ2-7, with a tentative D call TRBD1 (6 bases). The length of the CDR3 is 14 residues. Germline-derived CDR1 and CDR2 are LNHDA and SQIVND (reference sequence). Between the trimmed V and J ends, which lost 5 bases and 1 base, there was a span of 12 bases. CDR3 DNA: TGTGCCAGTAGTCCCTCCGGGACATCCTACGAGCAGTACTTC. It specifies CASSPSGTSYEQYF.

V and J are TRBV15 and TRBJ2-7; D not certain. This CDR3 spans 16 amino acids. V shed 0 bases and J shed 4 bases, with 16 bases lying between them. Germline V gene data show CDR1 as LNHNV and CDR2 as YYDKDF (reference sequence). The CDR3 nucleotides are TGTGCCACCAGCAGAGACCGGGTCCTATCCCTGTACGAGCAGTACTTC. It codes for CATSRDRVLSLYEQYF.

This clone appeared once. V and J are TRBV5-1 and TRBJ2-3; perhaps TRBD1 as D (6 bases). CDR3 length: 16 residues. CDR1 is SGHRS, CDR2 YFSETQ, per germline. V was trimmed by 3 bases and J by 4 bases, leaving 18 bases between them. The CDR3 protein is CASSSRGGMLADTQYF. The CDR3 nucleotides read TGCGCCAGCAGCTCCCGAGGGGGTATGTTGGCAGATACGCAGTATTTT.

The CDR3 coding sequence is TGTGCCAGCAGCCTAAGTCTCAGCGGCGAGCAGTACTTC. Translation gives CASSLSLSGEQYF. The J gene is TRBJ2-7, the V gene TRBV7-9; possibly TRBD2 for D (5 bases). Germline CDR1 is SEHNR and CDR2 is FQNEAQ (reference sequence). Trimming shortened V by 5 bases and J by 6 bases, and 14 bases separated the two germline ends. CDR3 length: 13 amino acids.

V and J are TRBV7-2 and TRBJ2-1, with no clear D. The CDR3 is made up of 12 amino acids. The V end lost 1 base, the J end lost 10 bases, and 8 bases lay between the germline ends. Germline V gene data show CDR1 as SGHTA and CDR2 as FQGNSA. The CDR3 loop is CASSLVYGEQFF. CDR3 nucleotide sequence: TGTGCCAGCAGCTTAGTTTATGGAGAGCAGTTCTTC.

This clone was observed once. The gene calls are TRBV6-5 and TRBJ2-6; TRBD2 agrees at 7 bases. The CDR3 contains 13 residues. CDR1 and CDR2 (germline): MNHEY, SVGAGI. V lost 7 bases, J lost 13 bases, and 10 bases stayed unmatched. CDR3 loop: CASKTGLAEVLTF. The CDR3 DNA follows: TGTGCCAGCAAAACGGGGCTAGCGGAGGTCCTGACTTTC.

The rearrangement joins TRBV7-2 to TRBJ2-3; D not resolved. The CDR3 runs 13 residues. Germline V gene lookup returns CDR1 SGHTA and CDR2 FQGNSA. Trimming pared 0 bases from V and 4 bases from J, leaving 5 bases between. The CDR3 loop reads CASSLAGSDTQYF. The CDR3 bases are TGTGCCAGCAGCTTAGCGGGATCAGATACGCAGTATTTT.

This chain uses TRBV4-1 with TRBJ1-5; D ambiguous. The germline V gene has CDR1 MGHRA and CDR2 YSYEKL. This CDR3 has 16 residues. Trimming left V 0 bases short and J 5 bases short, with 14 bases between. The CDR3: CASSQDPSGRHQPQHF. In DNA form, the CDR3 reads TGCGCCAGCAGCCAAGATCCTTCAGGCAGGCATCAGCCCCAGCATTTT.

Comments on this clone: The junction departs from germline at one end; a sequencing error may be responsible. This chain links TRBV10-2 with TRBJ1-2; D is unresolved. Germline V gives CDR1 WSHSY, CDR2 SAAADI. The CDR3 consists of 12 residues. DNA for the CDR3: TGCGCCAGCAGTGAAGGCGACGTGTTTAACTTGTTC. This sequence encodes CASSEGDVFNLF.